The sequence of this TCR beta chain was determined in a study of T cell repertoires in cytomegalovirus infection. Across the study: CMV infection plus the matching HLA type was flagged by public TCR beta signatures. Study-level results: It was HLA-C-restricted CMV-specific TCR beta clonotypes that dominated the response ex vivo.

Concerning this clonotype itself: The antigen is not known.

There are 13 residues in the CDR3. V lost 4 bases, J lost 5 bases, and 4 bases stayed unmatched. Germline lookup yields CDR1 SGHDN and CDR2 FVKESK. TCRdb reprocessed the reads via MiXCR and lists one record per CDR3 protein. Of 200,000 to 250,000 distinct CDR3 sequences in the sample, 22% were seen once. The sequence came from a human donor in good health (CMV status not recorded). Some clones in this sample may be carry-over from other donors' samples. Sequencing input: CD8+ T cells from PBMCs. The chain couples TRBV14 to TRBJ2-7; 8 bases are shared with TRBD2. The CDR3 nucleotides read TGTGCCAGCAGCCCGGGAGGGGCCGACGAGCAGTACTTC. Protein product: CASSPGGADEQYF.